This T cell receptor (beta chain) was captured by sequencing in a study of blood T cells in healthy people across ages. The second PCR ran about 6 to 12 cycles with a sample-barcoded 5' primer and J-beta primers. Each CDR3 protein is one row after TCRdb ran MiXCR on the 5' RACE reads. The data hold about 1.8 million distinct CDR3 sequences, with roughly 50% observed a single time. The table lists this clonotype with a count of one. The target antigen is unknown. The CDR3 has 14 amino acids. Looked up from germline, CDR1 is ENHRY and CDR2 is SYGVKD. V was shortened by 2 bases and J by 0 bases, with 7 bases between the two germline ends. General observations from the study: Getting older went along with TCR beta diversity per million T cells dropping roughly linearly.

What was sequenced was blood. This receptor was identified in a woman in her forties in good health. The chain combines TRBV10-3 with TRBJ1-2; D ambiguous. CDR3 loop: CAISEQEANYGYTF. The CDR3, as DNA: TGTGCCATCAGTGAGCAGGAAGCTAACTATGGCTACACCTTC.